The 14 T cell receptor beta chains reported below all come from one sample, sequenced in a study of response to subunit inactivated influenza vaccine (dated by TCRdb to the late 2010s). The method was RT-PCR. Reads for this sample came from an Illumina HiSeq 2500. TCRdb handled the public reads itself, with Q25 trimming in fastp and clone calling in MiXCR, and kept productive beta chains. Rows are combined by CDR3 protein, so each entry shows the most common genes and DNA. For this sample there are more than 700,000 distinct CDR3 sequences; 21% appear just once. In total, the top ten clones hold 9.5% to 13% of the sample. Sequenced here: PBMCs from blood, sampled roughly 5 days after vaccination. The receptor source for this set is a man aged 45-65 years who received an inactivated influenza vaccine. Donor details come from another sample of the same person, matched by shared clones.

The chain recombines TRBV3-1 with TRBJ1-5; weak D call: TRBD1 (6 bases). V was shortened by 6 bases and J by 5 bases, with 14 bases between the two germline ends. The CDR3 is 14 amino acids. The germline gives CDR1 LGHDT, CDR2 YNNKEL (reference sequence). The CDR3 region is CASSPTGRYQPQHF. The CDR3, as DNA: TGTGCCAGCAGTCCAACAGGGAGGTATCAGCCCCAGCATTTT.

This clonotype appeared a single time. The V call is TRBV11-2, the J call TRBJ2-7; 8 nucleotides align to TRBD1. Trimming cost V 4 bases and J 6 bases; bases outside gene matches: 2. The CDR3 is 12 amino acids. Germline-derived CDR1 and CDR2 are SGHAT and FQNNGV. CDR3 loop: CASSYGQGEQYF. The CDR3 bases are TGTGCCAGCAGCTACGGACAGGGCGAGCAGTACTTC. The variable domain in full, completed from reference TRBV11-2 and TRBJ2-7, reads EAGVAQSPRYKIIEKRQSVAFWCNPISGHATLYWYQQILGQGPKLLIQFQNNGVVDDSQLPKDRFSAERLKGVDSTLKIQPAKLEDSAVYLCASSYGQGEQYFGPGTRLTVT.

This clonotype appeared many times. The chain employs TRBV19 and TRBJ2-1; 8 nucleotides agree with TRBD1. The length of the CDR3 is 14 residues. Per germline, CDR1 LNHDA and CDR2 SQIVND (reference sequence). J was trimmed by 6 bases and V by 5 bases; bases with no gene match: 6. CDR3 DNA sequence: TGTGCCAGTAGTGTGGGCAGGGGGCCCAATGAGCAGTTCTTC. This sequence encodes CASSVGRGPNEQFF.

This chain uses TRBV20-1 with TRBJ2-2, with D hard to call. Looked up from germline, CDR1 is DFQATT and CDR2 is SNEGSKA (reference sequence). Trimming stripped 2 bases from V and 6 bases from J, with 7 bases between. The CDR3 contains 12 residues. CDR3 sequence: CSARNPSGELFF. For the CDR3, the DNA is TGCAGTGCTAGAAACCCATCCGGGGAGCTGTTTTTT.

This clonotype came up a few times. The chain carries TRBV5-1 and TRBJ2-7, with D perhaps TRBD1 (5 bases). CDR1 SGHRS and CDR2 YFSETQ come from the germline V gene. The CDR3 loop spans 16 amino acids. Deletions cut 0 bases from V and 5 bases from J, with 18 bases between. The CDR3: CASSLVGRRARNEQYF. In DNA form, the CDR3 reads TGCGCCAGCAGCTTGGTAGGCCGCAGGGCGAGGAACGAGCAGTACTTC.

This clonotype has only a few counts. CDR3 in DNA: TGCAGCGTTGATTGGGGACAGGGGACACGCAATGAGCAGTTCTTC. Protein sequence: CSVDWGQGTRNEQFF. The rearrangement links TRBV29-1 to TRBJ2-1, with 10 bases fitting TRBD1. J lost 6 bases, V lost 3 bases, and 8 bases had no gene match. This CDR3 has 15 amino acids. Germline CDR1 and CDR2: SQVTM and ANQGSEA.

This clonotype was observed a few times. The chain is built from TRBV20-1 and TRBJ1-3; 8 nucleotides match TRBD1. Germline CDR1 and CDR2: DFQATT and SNEGSKA (reference sequence). The V and J ends lost 6 bases and 0 bases, in that order; junction bases with no gene match: 4. CDR3 length equals 14 residues. This chain's CDR3 is CSAPTGASGNTIYF. The CDR3 DNA reads as TGCAGTGCCCCGACAGGGGCCTCTGGAAACACCATATATTTT.

The sample holds a few counts of this clonotype. The chain employs TRBV11-1 and TRBJ2-7; 13 nucleotides agree with TRBD2. V lost 5 bases to trimming and J lost 2 bases; unmatched junction nucleotides: 12. The germline CDR1 and CDR2 sequences are SGHAT and FQDESV (reference sequence). The CDR3 consists of 18 residues. CDR3 sequence: CASSRTSGRALRTYEQYF. The CDR3 DNA is TGTGCCAGCAGCCGGACTAGCGGGAGAGCCTTAAGAACCTACGAGCAGTACTTC.

The CDR3, as DNA: TGCGCCAGCAGCTTGAGCGGCGGGTCCCCCTCCGAGCAGTACTTC. It yields the protein CASSLSGGSPSEQYF. The chain uses TRBV5-1 and TRBJ2-7, with D maybe TRBD2 (5 bases). Looked up from germline, CDR1 is SGHRS and CDR2 is YFSETQ. This CDR3 spans 15 amino acids. Deletions cut 1 base from V and 6 bases from J, with 17 bases between.

This clonotype was picked up a small number of times. V is TRBV5-1 and J is TRBJ2-7, with TRBD2 matching over 11 bases. The CDR3 length is 15 residues. With 0 bases clipped from V and 7 bases from J, the junction kept 6 bases outside the gene matches. Per germline, CDR1 SGHRS and CDR2 YFSETQ. CDR3 sequence reads: CASSLEASGGREQYF. The CDR3 nucleotides read TGCGCCAGCAGCTTGGAGGCTAGCGGGGGGAGAGAGCAGTACTTC.

In regard to this clonotype: The germline gene is not matched at one end of the junction; a read error may be the cause. For the CDR3, the DNA is TGTACCTGGAGTGTTACGGGAAATCAGCCCCAGCATTTT. Amino acid sequence: CTWSVTGNQPQHF. The chain is built from TRBV30 and TRBJ1-5; D remains unclear. This CDR3 has 13 amino acids. CDR1 GTSNPN and CDR2 SVGIG come from the germline V gene (reference sequence).

This clonotype was seen only a few times. The V gene is TRBV20-1, the J gene TRBJ2-2; D gene ambiguous. This CDR3 spans 13 amino acids. Deletions cut 0 bases from V and 3 bases from J, with 5 bases between. Germline values: CDR1 DFQATT, CDR2 SNEGSKA (reference sequence). For the CDR3, the DNA is TGCAGTGCTAGAGAGGTTTACACCGGGGAGCTGTTTTTT. Protein sequence: CSAREVYTGELFF.

This clonotype was seen a handful of times. This chain joins TRBV11-2 and TRBJ2-3, with TRBD1 matching 7 bases. The germline CDR1 and CDR2 sequences are SGHAT and FQNNGV. The trim removed 5 bases at V and 4 bases at J, leaving 9 bases unmatched. CDR3 length: 15 amino acids. For the CDR3, the DNA is TGTGCCAGCAGCAATCAGGACAGGTTGGCAGATACGCAGTATTTT. Translated: CASSNQDRLADTQYF.

This chain links TRBV10-3 with TRBJ2-1; TRBD2 aligns across 7 bases. The CDR3 is 14 amino acids. Looked up from germline, CDR1 is ENHRY and CDR2 is SYGVKD. With 6 bases clipped from V and 4 bases from J, the junction kept 6 bases outside the gene matches. In DNA form, the CDR3 reads TGTGCCATCAGCGGGGGAGGGGAATACAATGAGCAGTTCTTC. Translation: CAISGGGEYNEQFF.